This T cell receptor beta chain was recorded in a study of technical replicates of blood from four donors. There are 17 residues in the CDR3. Unmatched junction bases numbered 8, after V lost 1 base and J lost 4 bases. Germline CDR1 is SEHNR and CDR2 is FQNEAQ (reference sequence). Using immunoSEQ multiplex PCR, the repertoire was profiled, and TCRdb retains in-frame clones only, with some absent. The data show tens of thousands of clones, 91% seen once. This receptor was obtained from a human donor in good health. The sample taken for sequencing was T cells isolated from PBMCs. The chain combines TRBV7-9 with TRBJ1-5, with 9 positions matching TRBD1. CDR3: CASSLGPDRGVNQPQHF. The CDR3 bases are TGTGCCAGCAGCTTAGGTCCGGACAGGGGAGTTAATCAGCCCCAGCATTTT.